This T cell receptor beta chain was recorded in a study of T cells of healthy individuals listed by TCRdb under 2018. CDR1 and CDR2, looked up from the germline V gene, are SGHDT and YYEEEE. The V and J ends are trimmed by 0 bases and 8 bases, leaving 7 bases between them. The CDR3, cysteine through phenylalanine, is 12 amino acids long. The only DNA kept is the CDR3, 36 bases in frame from the first base. The library was built by means of 5' RACE. The run used an Illumina MiSeq. TCRdb took the public reads, trimmed them with fastp at Q25, ran MiXCR for clone calling and kept in-frame beta chains. When rows share a CDR3 protein, they turn into one entry using the most common DNA and genes. The sample profile shows more than 60,000 distinct CDR3 sequences; around 15% of them were found once. The ten biggest clones cover about 4.3% of the sample. This clonotype was recorded only once. Its target antigen remains unknown. No clone much larger than this one lies a single base away; base qualities are absent. A lone read is weak support.

Recombination linked TRBV5-6 to TRBJ2-3; the D gene identity is not certain. This TCR came from a human donor in good health. CDR3 sequence: CASSLAVSTQYF. The bases are TGTGCCAGCAGCTTGGCCGTTAGTACGCAGTATTTT.